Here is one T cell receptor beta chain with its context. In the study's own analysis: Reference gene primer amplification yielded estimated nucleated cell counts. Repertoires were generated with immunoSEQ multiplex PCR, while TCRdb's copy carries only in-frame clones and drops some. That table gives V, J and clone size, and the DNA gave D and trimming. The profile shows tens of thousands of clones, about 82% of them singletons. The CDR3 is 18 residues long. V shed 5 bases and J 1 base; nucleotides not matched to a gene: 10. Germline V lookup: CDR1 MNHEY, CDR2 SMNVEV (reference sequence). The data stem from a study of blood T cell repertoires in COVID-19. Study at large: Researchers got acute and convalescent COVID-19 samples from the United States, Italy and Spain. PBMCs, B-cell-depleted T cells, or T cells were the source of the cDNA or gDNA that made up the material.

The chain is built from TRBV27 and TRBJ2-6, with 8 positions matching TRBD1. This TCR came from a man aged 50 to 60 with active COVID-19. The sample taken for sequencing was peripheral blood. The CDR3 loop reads CASSPYGTGISGANVLTF. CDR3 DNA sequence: TGTGCCAGCAGTCCATACGGGACAGGAATTTCTGGGGCCAACGTCCTGACTTTC.